Below, 31 T cell receptor beta chains from the same sample are listed, as sequenced in a study of OX40 agonist ivuxolimab in advanced cancers. The method was immunoSEQ multiplex PCR; TCRdb's version includes in-frame clones alone and lacks a portion of them. The sample consists of 50,000 to 60,000 clones, about nine tenths of them appearing once. The sequencing used CD4+ or CD8+ T cells sorted from blood, collected in a trial of the OX40 agonist ivuxolimab. The receptors come from an adult with an advanced solid tumor such as melanoma, head and neck, liver or kidney cancer.

V and J are TRBV7-3 and TRBJ2-3; D remains ambiguous. This CDR3 is 13 amino acids long. Looked up from germline, CDR1 is SGHTA and CDR2 is FQGTGA. V was shortened by 0 bases and J by 5 bases, with 6 bases between the two germline ends. The CDR3 protein is CASSLTLGDTQYF. CDR3 nucleotides: TGTGCCAGCAGCTTAACCTTAGGAGATACGCAGTATTTT.

V and J are TRBV12-2 and TRBJ1-5; the DNA was not used to check the table's D call, TRBD1. TRBV12-2 is a known pseudogene. CDR3 length equals 17 residues. CDR3 in DNA: TGTGCAAGTCGCTTAAGGACAGGGGGCCGGTTAAGATCAGCCCCAGCATTT. Protein sequence: CASRLRTGGRLRSAPAF.

This clone was seen a single time. The chain joins TRBV28 to TRBJ1-5; D is unclear. Between the trimmed V and J ends, which lost 1 base and 9 bases, there was a span of 7 bases. There are 12 residues in the CDR3. CDR1 MDHEN and CDR2 SYDVKM come from the germline V gene. For the CDR3, the DNA is TGTGCCAGCAGTTTATACCGGGGGCCCCAGCATTTT. Translating gives CASSLYRGPQHF.

The rearrangement joins TRBV2 to TRBJ2-7, with 8 bases fitting TRBD2. The V gene end was trimmed by 6 bases and the J gene end by 0 bases; junction bases not matched to a gene: 10. Germline loops: CDR1 SNHLY, CDR2 FYNNEI. This CDR3 spans 16 amino acids. CDR3 DNA: TGTGCCAGCAGGGGGACTAGGCGGGCGGCCTCCTACGAGCAGTACTTC. This gives the protein CASRGTRRAASYEQYF. The full variable domain, in which reference TRBV2 and TRBJ2-7 provide the parts outside the CDR3, is EPEVTQTPSHQVTQMGQEVILRCVPISNHLYFYWYRQILGQKVEFLVSFYNNEISEKSEIFDDQFSVERPDGSNFTLKIRSTKLEDSAMYFCASRGTRRAASYEQYFGPGTRLTVT.

The CDR3 nucleotides are TGTGCCAGCAGCTTGGGGTCTAGGGGGGCCTACAATGAGCAGTTCTTC. Translating gives CASSLGSRGAYNEQFF. This chain connects TRBV7-2 to TRBJ2-1; D may correspond to TRBD1 or TRBD2 (6 bases each). V lost 3 bases to trimming and J lost 2 bases, with 14 bases between them. The CDR3 contains 16 residues. The germline CDR1 and CDR2 sequences are SGHTA and FQGNSA.

V is TRBV9 and J is TRBJ2-5; D not certain. CDR1 is SGDLS, CDR2 YYNGEE, per germline. Trimming removed 3 bases at V and 3 bases at J, with 9 bases between. The CDR3 consists of 13 residues. Written as DNA, the CDR3 is TGTGCCAGCAGCGGCCAAGCTGAAGAGACCCAGTACTTC. It specifies CASSGQAEETQYF.

V is TRBV6-5 and J is TRBJ1-1; no clear D gene. V was clipped by 6 bases and J by 11 bases, with 10 bases between them. Germline V gives CDR1 MNHEY, CDR2 SVGAGI. This CDR3 has 10 residues. The CDR3 sequence is CASRDWRAFF. CDR3 in DNA: TGTGCCAGCAGGGACTGGCGGGCTTTCTTT.

The chain combines TRBV4-2 with TRBJ1-4; D unclear. The ends were cut back, 0 bases at V and 4 bases at J, with 12 bases in the middle. The germline V gene has CDR1 LGHNA and CDR2 YNFKEQ. This CDR3 is built from 16 residues. CDR3 in DNA: TGTGCCAGCAGCCAAGATCTGGCAGGCTATAATGAAAAACTGTTTTTT. Translation gives CASSQDLAGYNEKLFF.

This chain uses TRBV9 with TRBJ2-3; TRBD2 might be the D (5 bases). Looked up from germline, CDR1 is SGDLS and CDR2 is YYNGEE. This CDR3 is 14 amino acids long. V dropped 5 bases and J dropped 3 bases, with 13 bases sitting between them. The DNA of the CDR3 is TGTGCCAGCAGTTTTGCGGGTCCTACAGATACGCAGTATTTT. Protein: CASSFAGPTDTQYF.

The rearrangement uses TRBV18 and TRBJ2-7, with no clear D. With 3 bases removed from V and 1 base from J, the gap between germline ends came to 10 bases. This CDR3 contains 14 residues. Germline V gives CDR1 KGHSH, CDR2 LQKENI. The CDR3 nucleotides are TGTGCCAGCTCACCGTCCAGCCTTTCCTACGAGCAGTACTTC. Amino acids: CASSPSSLSYEQYF.

V gene TRBV30 combines with J gene TRBJ2-5; D is ambiguous. Trimming shortened V by 2 bases and J by 5 bases, and 6 bases separated the two germline ends. The CDR3 loop spans 11 amino acids. CDR1 GTSNPN and CDR2 SVGIG come from the germline V gene (reference sequence). CDR3 loop: CAWSLEETQYF. In nucleotides, the CDR3 is TGTGCCTGGAGTCTGGAGGAGACCCAGTACTTC.

V and J are TRBV28 and TRBJ1-2, with a weak D call TRBD1 (6 bases). CDR3 length: 13 amino acids. The germline gives CDR1 MDHEN, CDR2 SYDVKM. Trimming took 7 bases from V and 3 from J, leaving 12 bases between them. CDR3 loop: CASIGGGYYGYTF. Here the CDR3 DNA reads TGTGCCAGCATAGGGGGGGGTTACTATGGCTACACCTTC.

This chain connects TRBV6-1 to TRBJ1-3; 7 nucleotides agree with TRBD1. V gave up 6 bases and J gave up 1 base; unmatched junction bases: 3. Germline lookup yields CDR1 MNHNS and CDR2 SASEGT. The CDR3 covers 14 residues. CDR3 in amino acids: CASSAGGSGNTIYF. In DNA form, the CDR3 reads TGTGCCAGCAGCGCAGGGGGTTCTGGAAACACCATATATTTT.

The chain recombines TRBV10-1 with TRBJ2-1; 8 positions agree with TRBD2. Trimming removed 5 bases from V and 7 bases from J; junction bases left unmatched: 16. The CDR3 is made up of 17 amino acids. Germline lookup yields CDR1 WNHNN and CDR2 SYGVQD (reference sequence). DNA for the CDR3: TGCGCCAGCAGTTCCCGGGGTTGGGCGGGAGGTGGGAATGAGCAGTTCTTC. Amino acid sequence: CASSSRGWAGGGNEQFF.

This chain connects TRBV4-1 to TRBJ2-7, with a weak D call TRBD2 (6 bases). The V gene lost 2 bases and the J gene lost 2 bases, with 13 bases spanning the gap. In germline, CDR1 is MGHRA, CDR2 YSYEKL. CDR3 length: 15 residues. The CDR3 region is CASSQQLGGTYEQYF. The CDR3 bases are TGCGCCAGCAGCCAACAACTCGGGGGTACCTACGAGCAGTACTTC.

V gene TRBV5-1 combines with J gene TRBJ2-1, with 9 bases aligning to TRBD2. Germline values: CDR1 SGHRS, CDR2 YFSETQ. V lost 4 bases and J lost 6; bases outside the gene matches: 2. CDR3 size: 13 residues. CDR3 loop: CASSAGGGNEQFF. CDR3 DNA: TGCGCCAGCAGCGCGGGAGGGGGCAATGAGCAGTTCTTC.

V and J are TRBV5-4 and TRBJ1-6, with D possibly being TRBD1 (6 bases). V lost 0 bases and J 9 bases, leaving 10 bases between the germline ends. CDR3 length equals 14 residues. CDR1 is SGHNT, CDR2 YYREEE, per germline (reference sequence). CDR3 sequence (DNA): TGTGCCAGCAGCTTGGAGACAGGAGGTTCACCCCTCCACTTT. It is translated as CASSLETGGSPLHF.

CDR3 region: CSAGGQGSVSGYGYTF. DNA of the CDR3: TGCAGCGCCGGGGGACAGGGCTCCGTCTCTGGCTATGGCTACACCTTC. This chain links TRBV29-1 with TRBJ1-2; 9 positions agree with TRBD1. CDR3 length: 16 amino acids. The junction had 16 bases not matched to a gene; V was cut back by 7 bases and J by 4 bases. CDR1 is SQVTM, CDR2 ANQGSEA, per germline.

The chain employs TRBV7-6 and TRBJ1-2; no clear D. Germline CDR1 SGHVS, CDR2 FNYEAQ. Trimming took off 5 bases at V and 1 base at J, with 8 bases between the two ends. The CDR3 extends over 13 amino acids. CDR3 amino acids: CASSPRFNYGYTF. CDR3 DNA: TGTGCCAGCAGCCCTAGATTTAACTATGGCTACACCTTC.

This clone was seen only a few times. V gene TRBV6-6 combines with J gene TRBJ2-7; D tentatively reads TRBD1 or TRBD2 (6 bases each). V was shortened by 0 bases and J by 5 bases, with 14 bases between the two germline ends. Germline V gives CDR1 MNHNY, CDR2 SVGAGI (reference sequence). CDR3 length equals 15 residues. Written as DNA, the CDR3 is TGTGCCAGCAGTTACTCGACGGGGGCTAAGGACGAGCAGTACTTC. Its translation: CASSYSTGAKDEQYF.

The chain recombines TRBV10-3 with TRBJ2-1; 7 bases are shared with TRBD2. CDR1 is ENHRY and CDR2 is SYGVKD in the germline V gene. V was pared by 3 bases and J by 4 bases, with 3 bases of the junction left unmatched. This CDR3 region has 14 residues. The CDR3 spells CAISDRTSYNEQFF. The CDR3 DNA reads as TGTGCCATCAGTGACAGGACTAGTTACAATGAGCAGTTCTTC.

The genes are TRBV27 and TRBJ2-3; 7 nucleotides match TRBD2. V gave up 1 base and J gave up 6 bases; unmatched junction bases: 1. The CDR3 spans 13 residues. Germline loops: CDR1 MNHEY, CDR2 SMNVEV (reference sequence). This chain's CDR3 is CASSLLGGDTQYF. The CDR3 nucleotides read TGTGCCAGCAGTTTATTGGGGGGGGATACGCAGTATTTT.

The chain couples TRBV28 to TRBJ2-1; the match to TRBD2 covers 7 bases. V lost 4 bases to trimming and J lost 3 bases; unmatched junction nucleotides: 12. Per the germline V gene, CDR1 is MDHEN and CDR2 is SYDVKM. CDR3 size: 17 residues. CDR3 DNA: TGTGCCAGCAGTTACGACCTTGGGACGGGAGGCTACAATGAGCAGTTCTTC. This sequence encodes CASSYDLGTGGYNEQFF.

The rearrangement uses TRBV4-1 and TRBJ2-3; TRBD1 aligns across 7 bases. This CDR3 has 14 residues. The trim removed 6 bases at V and 2 bases at J, leaving 5 bases unmatched. Germline lookup yields CDR1 MGHRA and CDR2 YSYEKL. The CDR3 coding sequence is TGCGCCAGCAGACGGGGACAGTCCACAGATACGCAGTATTTT. It encodes CASRRGQSTDTQYF.

The chain couples TRBV19 to TRBJ1-1; TRBD1 is a possible D gene (6 bases). CDR3 length: 15 residues. Trimming took 8 bases from V and 2 from J, leaving 18 bases between them. Germline CDR1 is LNHDA and CDR2 is SQIVND (reference sequence). CDR3 loop: CASSTKTTGNTEAFF. As DNA, the CDR3 is TGTGCCAGTTCGACCAAAACGACAGGAAACACTGAAGCTTTCTTT.

The gene calls are TRBV4-1 and TRBJ2-5; D gene unclear. CDR3 length: 14 amino acids. Per the germline V gene, CDR1 is MGHRA and CDR2 is YSYEKL. The V and J ends lost 3 bases and 5 bases respectively, with 13 bases between them. CDR3 amino acids: CASSQALWGETQYF. The CDR3 coding sequence is TGCGCCAGCAGCCAGGCCCTCTGGGGTGAGACCCAGTACTTC.

The chain employs TRBV10-1 and TRBJ2-1, with 8 bases fitting TRBD2. The CDR3 covers 19 residues. Trimming took 2 bases from V and 0 from J; bases not matched to a gene: 12. Per the germline V gene, CDR1 is WNHNN and CDR2 is SYGVQD (reference sequence). CDR3 nucleotide sequence: TGCGCCAGCAGTGAGGATGGATTGACCAGCGGGAGCTCCTACAATGAGCAGTTCTTC. Translation: CASSEDGLTSGSSYNEQFF.

CDR3 sequence reads: CASTIRSSGANVLTF. CDR3 in DNA: TGTGCCAGTACCATAAGGAGCTCTGGGGCCAACGTCCTGACTTTC. This sequence joins TRBV19 and TRBJ2-6; D is unclear. Germline V gives CDR1 LNHDA, CDR2 SQIVND (reference sequence). The CDR3 totals 15 residues. V shed 7 bases and J shed 0 bases, with 10 bases lying between them.

This chain joins TRBV6-6 and TRBJ2-2, with D maybe TRBD2 (6 bases). In germline, CDR1 is MNHNY, CDR2 SVGAGI (reference sequence). V lost 2 bases and J 1 base, leaving 8 bases between the germline ends. This CDR3 comprises 15 residues. As DNA, the CDR3 is TGTGCCAGCAGTTACCCAGCGGGGAACACCGGGGAGCTGTTTTTT. It specifies CASSYPAGNTGELFF.

The chain has TRBV4-2 and TRBJ1-2; tentative D call: TRBD1 (5 bases). CDR3 size: 13 residues. Germline CDR1 reads LGHNA; CDR2 reads YNFKEQ. V gave up 6 bases and J gave up 2 bases, with 10 bases separating them. The CDR3 is CASRHGQNYGYTF. CDR3 coding DNA: TGTGCCAGCAGGCACGGACAAAACTATGGCTACACCTTC.

The chain links TRBV19 to TRBJ2-7; 9 bases fit TRBD2. V was clipped by 5 bases and J by 4 bases; unmatched bases: 6. CDR1 is LNHDA and CDR2 is SQIVND in the germline V gene (reference sequence). The CDR3 has 14 residues. For the CDR3, the DNA is TGTGCCAGTAGTCGGACTAGCGAGAAATACGAGCAGTACTTC. This codes for CASSRTSEKYEQYF.